This paragraph reports one T cell receptor beta chain. The data were obtained in a study of shared clonotypes between healthy human individuals. Repertoires were generated with immunoSEQ multiplex PCR, while TCRdb's copy carries only in-frame clones and drops some. The sample includes around 750,000 clones, approximately 74% of them seen just once. Sequenced input: memory CD4+ T cells sorted from blood. Subset defined: CD45RA-negative fraction. This clonotype was sampled from a woman aged 25 to 45 in good health.

The chain's CDR3 is CASSTGQGLATQYF. In nucleotides, the CDR3 is TGTGCCAGCAGTACGGGACAGGGTCTCGCTACGCAGTATTTT. The V call is TRBV6-5, the J call TRBJ2-3, with TRBD1 identical over 9 bases. Germline lookup yields CDR1 MNHEY and CDR2 SVGAGI. The V and J ends lost 5 bases and 8 bases, in that order; junction bases with no gene match: 8. The CDR3 is made up of 14 amino acids.